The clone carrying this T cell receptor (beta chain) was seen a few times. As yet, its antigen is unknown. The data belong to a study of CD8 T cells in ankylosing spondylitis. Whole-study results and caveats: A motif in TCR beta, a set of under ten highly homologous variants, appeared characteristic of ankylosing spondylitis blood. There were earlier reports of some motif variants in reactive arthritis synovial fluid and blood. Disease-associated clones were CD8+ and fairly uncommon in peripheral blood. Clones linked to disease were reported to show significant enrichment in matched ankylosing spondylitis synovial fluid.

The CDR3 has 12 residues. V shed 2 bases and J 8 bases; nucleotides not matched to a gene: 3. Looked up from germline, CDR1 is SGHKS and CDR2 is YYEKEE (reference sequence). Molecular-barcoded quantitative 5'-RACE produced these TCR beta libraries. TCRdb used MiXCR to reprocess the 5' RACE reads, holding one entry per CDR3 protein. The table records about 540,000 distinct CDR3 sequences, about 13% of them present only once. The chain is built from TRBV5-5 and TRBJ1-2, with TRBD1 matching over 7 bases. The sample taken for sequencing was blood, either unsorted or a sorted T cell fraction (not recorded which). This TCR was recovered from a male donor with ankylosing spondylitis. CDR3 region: CASSLQGRGYTF. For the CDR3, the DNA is TGTGCCAGCAGCTTACAGGGGCGAGGCTACACCTTC.